The sequence of this T cell receptor beta chain was determined in a study of blood T cell repertoires in COVID-19. At the level of the study: Both acute and convalescent COVID-19 samples were obtained from the United States, Italy and Spain. PBMCs, B-cell-depleted T cells, or T cells were the source of the cDNA or gDNA that made up the material.

Germline loops: CDR1 SGHNT, CDR2 YYREEE (reference sequence). V was cut by 4 bases and J by 3 bases, with 13 bases left in between. This CDR3 spans 14 amino acids. In the study's own analysis: For nucleated cells, counts were estimated from reference gene primer amplification. Profiling relied on immunoSEQ multiplex PCR, and the TCRdb table lists in-frame clones only, not all of them. That table is the source of V, J and clone size, and D and trimming were worked out from the DNA. Of about 240,000 clones in the sample, 86% were seen once. This clonotype was sampled from a man older than 75 with acute or convalescent COVID-19. The chain combines TRBV5-4 with TRBJ2-5; tentatively, D is TRBD2 (5 bases). The sequencing input was peripheral blood. CDR3: CASSSKGSEETQYF. The CDR3 region has the DNA TGTGCCAGCAGCAGTAAAGGGAGTGAAGAGACCCAGTACTTC.